The T cell receptor beta chain under discussion was sequenced for a study of identical twins. Broader study findings: Twin-shared out-of-frame alpha sequences showed excess low generation probability. Fewer insertions were carried by abundant cord blood beta clonotypes, but none was seen in memory repertoires.

Worth noting for this clonotype: What it recognizes is unknown.

Healthy Caucasians made up all donors. A universal primer site was incorporated via template switching, and the cDNA contained unique molecular identifiers. TCRdb reprocessed the 5' RACE reads via MiXCR and lists one record per CDR3 protein. The sample lists 1.5 million to 2 million distinct CDR3 sequences, roughly 35% occurring once. The clonotype originates from a newborn girl in good health. Sequencing was performed on cord blood.

DNA of the CDR3: TGCAGTGCCGGTGACAGAGACTATGGCTACACCTTC. Its translation: CSAGDRDYGYTF. The V and J genes are TRBV20-1 and TRBJ1-2, with D perhaps TRBD1 (5 bases). Trimming removed 6 bases at V and 3 bases at J, with 11 bases between. The CDR3 is 12 residues long. From germline, CDR1 is DFQATT and CDR2 SNEGSKA (reference sequence).